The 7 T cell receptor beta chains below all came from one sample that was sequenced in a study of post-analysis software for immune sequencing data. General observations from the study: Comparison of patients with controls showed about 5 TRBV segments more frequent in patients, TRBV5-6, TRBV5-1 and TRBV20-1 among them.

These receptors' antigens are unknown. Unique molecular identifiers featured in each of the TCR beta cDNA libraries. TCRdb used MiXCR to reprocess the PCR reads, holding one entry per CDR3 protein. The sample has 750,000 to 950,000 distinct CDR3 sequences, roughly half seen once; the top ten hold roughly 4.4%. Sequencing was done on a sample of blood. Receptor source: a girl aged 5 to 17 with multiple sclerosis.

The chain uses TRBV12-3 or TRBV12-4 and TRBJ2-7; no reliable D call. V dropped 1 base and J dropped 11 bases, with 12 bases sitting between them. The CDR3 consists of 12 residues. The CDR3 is CASSLGVGNKYF. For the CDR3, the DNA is TGTGCCAGCAGTTTAGGGGTTGGGAACAAGTACTTC.

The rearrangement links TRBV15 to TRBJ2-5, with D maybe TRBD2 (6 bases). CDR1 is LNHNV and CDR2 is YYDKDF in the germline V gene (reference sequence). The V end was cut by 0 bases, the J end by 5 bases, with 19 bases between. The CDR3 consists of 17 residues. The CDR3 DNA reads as TGTGCCACCAGCAGAGACGTGACTAGTTCTTGGCCGGAGACCCAGTACTTC. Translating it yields CATSRDVTSSWPETQYF.

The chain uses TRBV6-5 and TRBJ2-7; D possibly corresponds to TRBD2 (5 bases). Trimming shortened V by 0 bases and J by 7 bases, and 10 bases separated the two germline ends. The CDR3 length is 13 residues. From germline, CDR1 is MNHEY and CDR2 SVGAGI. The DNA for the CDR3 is TGTGCCAGCAGTTACTCGGAGGAAGAGGAGCAGTACTTC. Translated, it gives CASSYSEEEEQYF.

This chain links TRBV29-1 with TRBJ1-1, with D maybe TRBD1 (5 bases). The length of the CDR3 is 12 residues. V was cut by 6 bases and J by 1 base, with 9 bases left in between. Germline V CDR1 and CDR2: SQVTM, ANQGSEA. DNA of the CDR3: TGCAGCGTGTCGGGGGGGAACACTGAAGCTTTCTTT. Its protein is CSVSGGNTEAFF. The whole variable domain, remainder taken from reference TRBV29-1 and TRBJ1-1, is SAVISQKPSRDICQRGTSLTIQCQVDSQVTMMFWYRQQPGQSLTLIATANQGSEATYESGFVIDKFPISRPNLTFSTLTVSNMSPEDSSIYLCSVSGGNTEAFFGQGTRLTVV.

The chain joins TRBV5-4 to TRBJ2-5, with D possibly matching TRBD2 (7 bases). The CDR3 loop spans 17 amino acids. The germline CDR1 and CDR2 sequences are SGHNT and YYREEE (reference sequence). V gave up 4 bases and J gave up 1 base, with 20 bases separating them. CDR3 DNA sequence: TGTGCCAGCAGCCAAGGGGGGGAGGTCCCTTCCCAAGAGACCCAGTACTTC. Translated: CASSQGGEVPSQETQYF.

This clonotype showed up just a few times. The CDR3 bases are TGTGCCAGCAGTTCGACTAGCGGGGGGCCCTACGAGCAGTACTTC. This sequence encodes CASSSTSGGPYEQYF. The V call is TRBV12-3 or TRBV12-4, the J call TRBJ2-4; 13 bases align to TRBD2. The DNA end lines up better with TRBJ2-7; the J call may be wrong. The CDR3 extends over 15 amino acids.

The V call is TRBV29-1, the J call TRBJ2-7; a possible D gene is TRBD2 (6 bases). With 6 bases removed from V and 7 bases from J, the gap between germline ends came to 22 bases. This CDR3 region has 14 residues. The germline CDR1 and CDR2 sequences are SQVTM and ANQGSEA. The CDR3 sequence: CSVETRPGGNEQYF. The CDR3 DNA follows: TGCAGCGTCGAGACTAGACCGGGTGGGAATGAGCAGTACTTC.